The T cell receptor beta chain described here comes from a study of blood T cell repertoires in COVID-19. Per germline, CDR1 LNHDA and CDR2 SQIVND (reference sequence). The CDR3 length is 19 residues. Germline trimming cut 5 bases from V and 0 bases from J; bases unmatched to any gene: 11. As handled by the study authors: Reference gene primer amplification gave nucleated cell count estimates. TCRdb's table, derived via immunoSEQ multiplex PCR, lists solely in-frame clones and lacks some. Clonal size and the V and J genes are those of that table, whereas D and trimming came from the DNA. The data hold some 40,000 clones, with around nine tenths observed a single time.

The receptor was derived from a man in his 70s with active COVID-19. The gene calls are TRBV19 and TRBJ1-6, with 9 bases identical to TRBD1. The sequenced material came from peripheral blood. The CDR3 loop is CASSAREGQGRSYNSPLHF. In DNA form, the CDR3 reads TGTGCCAGTAGTGCCCGAGAGGGACAGGGACGCTCCTATAATTCACCCCTCCACTTT.